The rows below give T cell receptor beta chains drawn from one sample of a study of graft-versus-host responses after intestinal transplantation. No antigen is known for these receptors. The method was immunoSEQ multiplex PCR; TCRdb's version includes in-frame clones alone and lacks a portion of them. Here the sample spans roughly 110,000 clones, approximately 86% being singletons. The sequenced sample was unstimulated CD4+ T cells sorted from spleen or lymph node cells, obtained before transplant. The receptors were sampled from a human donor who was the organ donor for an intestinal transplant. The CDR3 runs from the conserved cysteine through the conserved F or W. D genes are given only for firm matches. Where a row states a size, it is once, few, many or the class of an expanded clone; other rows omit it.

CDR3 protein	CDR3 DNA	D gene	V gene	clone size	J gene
CASSPQGEHRNYGYTF	TGTGCCAGCTCACCACAAGGGGAGCACCGTAACTATGGCTACACCTTC	.	TRBV18	.	TRBJ1-2
CSASVETQYF	TGCAGTGCTAGCGTGGAGACCCAGTACTTC	.	TRBV20-1	.	TRBJ2-5
CASSPNRVPNTEAFF	TGTGCCAGCAGTCCAAACAGGGTCCCGAACACTGAAGCTTTCTTT	.	TRBV6-1	.	TRBJ1-1
CASSLYEAGLQPQHF	TGTGCCAGCAGCTTGTATGAAGCGGGCCTCCAGCCCCAGCATTTT	.	TRBV5-8	.	TRBJ1-5
CASSPPQGWTDTQYF	TGTGCCAGCTCCCCCCCCCAGGGATGGACAGATACGCAGTATTTT	.	TRBV28	.	TRBJ2-3
CASSPVPGPQHF	TGTGCCAGTAGCCCTGTCCCGGGGCCCCAGCATTTT	.	TRBV19	.	TRBJ1-5
CASSLGGQWTLGSPLHF	TGTGCCAGCAGCTTAGGGGGACAGTGGACCTTAGGGTCACCCCTCCACTTT	TRBD1	TRBV7-2	once	TRBJ1-6
CASSPGLAGGISDTQYF	TGTGCCAGCAGCCCGGGACTAGCGGGGGGGATCTCAGATACGCAGTATTTT	TRBD2	TRBV7-3	few	TRBJ2-3
CASSPGTGGRNQPQHF	TGTGCCAGCAGCCCCGGGACAGGGGGACGCAATCAGCCCCAGCATTTT	TRBD1	TRBV5-6	.	TRBJ1-5
CASPGGTEDGYTF	TGTGCCAGCCCCGGGGGGACAGAGGATGGCTACACCTTC	TRBD1	TRBV2	.	TRBJ1-2
CASSLRLPEPTDTQYF	TGTGCCAGCAGCTTAAGGTTACCTGAACCAACAGATACGCAGTATTTT	.	TRBV7-3	once	TRBJ2-3
CATSRGSAGGDNEQFF	TGTGCCACCAGCAGAGGTTCAGCGGGGGGCGACAATGAGCAGTTCTTC	TRBD2	TRBV15	.	TRBJ2-1
CASSLSAGGANIQYF	TGTGCCAGCAGCTTATCAGCGGGGGGGGCAAACATTCAGTACTTC	TRBD2	TRBV7-2	.	TRBJ2-4
CASLSGQGAGGYTF	TGTGCCAGTCTCAGCGGACAGGGGGCCGGTGGCTACACCTTC	TRBD1	TRBV19	.	TRBJ1-2
CASSLTGTKETQYF	TGTGCCAGCAGCTTAACGGGCACTAAAGAGACCCAGTACTTC	.	TRBV7-8	.	TRBJ2-5
CASSPPGLHEKLFF	TGTGCCAGCAGTCCTCCGGGACTACATGAAAAACTGTTTTTT	.	TRBV27	.	TRBJ1-4
CASRGRLAGGFRETQYF	TGTGCCAGCAGGGGCCGACTAGCGGGGGGTTTCCGAGAGACCCAGTACTTC	TRBD2	TRBV5-4	once	TRBJ2-5
CASSLLAGSSTDTQYF	TGTGCCAGCAGCTTACTAGCGGGTTCGAGCACAGATACGCAGTATTTT	TRBD2	TRBV13	.	TRBJ2-3
CASSSTVNYGYTF	TGTGCCAGCAGCTCGACAGTAAACTATGGCTACACCTTC	.	TRBV5-6	.	TRBJ1-2
CASSQEGETQYF	TGTGCCAGCAGCCAAGAGGGAGAGACCCAGTACTTC	.	TRBV4-2	.	TRBJ2-5
CASSRTGFSSQPQHF	TGTGCCAGCTCACGGACAGGGTTCTCCAGTCAGCCCCAGCATTTT	TRBD1	TRBV18	.	TRBJ1-5
CASSLMLAGGRETQYF	TGTGCCAGCAGCTTAATGTTAGCGGGGGGGCGGGAGACCCAGTACTTC	TRBD2	TRBV7-2	once	TRBJ2-5
CAWSVGHQETQYF	TGTGCCTGGAGTGTAGGTCACCAAGAGACCCAGTACTTC	.	TRBV30	.	TRBJ2-5
CASSYSSGTQFF	TGTGCCAGCAGTTACTCTAGCGGGACTCAGTTCTTC	TRBD2	TRBV6-6	once	TRBJ2-1
CASSLGTGVNTGELFF	TGTGCCAGCAGCTTAGGGACAGGGGTGAACACCGGGGAGCTGTTTTTT	TRBD1	TRBV7-9	.	TRBJ2-2
CASSFKRSTDTQYF	TGTGCCAGCAGTTTCAAGCGTAGCACAGATACGCAGTATTTT	.	TRBV27	.	TRBJ2-3
CASSEAPAATNYGYTF	TGTGCCAGCAGTGAAGCGCCGGCAGCGACTAACTATGGCTACACCTTC	.	TRBV2	.	TRBJ1-2